The clone carrying this TCR beta chain was detected only once. The data belong to a study of blood T cell repertoires in COVID-19. Whole-study context: Italy, Spain and the United States were the sources of the convalescent and acute COVID-19 samples. PBMCs, B-cell-depleted T cells, or T cells were the source of the cDNA or gDNA that made up the material.

This CDR3 has 16 residues. Germline V gives CDR1 MGHRA, CDR2 YSYEKL. Losses at the gene ends were 0 bases for V and 6 bases for J; bases not matched to a gene: 6. In the original analysis: Amplification from reference gene primers served as the basis for estimated nucleated cell counts. Some clones are missing from TCRdb's copy, which holds only in-frame ones; the method was immunoSEQ multiplex PCR. V and J calls plus clone size are reproduced from that table; the DNA served to infer D and trimming. The sample consists of about 190,000 clones, 82% of them appearing once. Source material: peripheral blood. The rearrangement links TRBV4-1 to TRBJ2-2; 8 bases align to TRBD2. The clonotype comes from a woman at least 80 years old with active or convalescent COVID-19. In DNA form, the CDR3 reads TGCGCCAGCAGCCAAGAAACGGGAGGGAAGGCCGGGGAGCTGTTTTTT. Translated, it gives CASSQETGGKAGELFF.